This T cell receptor (beta chain) was retrieved from a study of cytomegalovirus exposure and HLA in healthy donors. Whole-study findings and limits: It was only CMV serostatus that was available as immune exposure information.

Note on this clone: Its antigen is as yet unknown.

Germline V gene lookup returns CDR1 SGHTS and CDR2 YDEGEE. Trimming at V came to 5 bases and at J to 7 bases, leaving 8 bases not matched to a gene. This CDR3 has 14 amino acids. PCR primers comprised 60 Vbeta and 13 Jbeta primers. Sequenced by immunoSEQ multiplex PCR; TCRdb stores in-frame clones only, minus some. The sample contains about 150,000 clones, just under 65% of which appear only once. This clonotype was sampled from an older woman in good health and CMV-seropositive. The sequenced sample consisted of PBMCs. The rearrangement uses TRBV5-8 and TRBJ2-2; 7 bases map to TRBD2. The CDR3 coding sequence is TGTGCCAGCAGTCACGCGGGAGAGGACGGGGAGCTGTTTTTT. This gives the protein CASSHAGEDGELFF.